This TCR beta chain is drawn from a study of regulatory T cells in long-lasting Graves disease. HTBI primers from iRepertoire and Arm-PCR of CDR3 regions yielded the TCR beta libraries. TCRdb re-derived calls from the multiplex PCR reads in MiXCR, one entry per CDR3 protein. In the table there are about 460,000 distinct CDR3 sequences, about 20% of which are singletons. Stated time point: persistent/refractory GD, antithyroid drugs over 5 years with positive TRAb. Construction of the TCR library relied on RNA isolated from PBMCs. Study-wide findings and caveats: A reduction in accuracy may have resulted from the small sample size.

Germline CDR1 GTSNPN, CDR2 SVGIG (reference sequence). Trimming took off 2 bases at V and 3 bases at J, with 13 bases between the two ends. The CDR3 is made up of 14 amino acids. About this clonotype itself: Its antigen is not identified.

This TCR was recovered from a female donor with Graves disease. The sequenced sample was peripheral blood mononuclear cells (PBMCs), obtained when the disease was refractory, from a patient treated with antithyroid drugs. The chain joins TRBV30 to TRBJ1-2; D possibly corresponds to TRBD1 (5 bases). CDR3 sequence (DNA): TGTGCCTGGAGTTCCGGGACGGACCACTATGGCTACACCTTC. It specifies CAWSSGTDHYGYTF.